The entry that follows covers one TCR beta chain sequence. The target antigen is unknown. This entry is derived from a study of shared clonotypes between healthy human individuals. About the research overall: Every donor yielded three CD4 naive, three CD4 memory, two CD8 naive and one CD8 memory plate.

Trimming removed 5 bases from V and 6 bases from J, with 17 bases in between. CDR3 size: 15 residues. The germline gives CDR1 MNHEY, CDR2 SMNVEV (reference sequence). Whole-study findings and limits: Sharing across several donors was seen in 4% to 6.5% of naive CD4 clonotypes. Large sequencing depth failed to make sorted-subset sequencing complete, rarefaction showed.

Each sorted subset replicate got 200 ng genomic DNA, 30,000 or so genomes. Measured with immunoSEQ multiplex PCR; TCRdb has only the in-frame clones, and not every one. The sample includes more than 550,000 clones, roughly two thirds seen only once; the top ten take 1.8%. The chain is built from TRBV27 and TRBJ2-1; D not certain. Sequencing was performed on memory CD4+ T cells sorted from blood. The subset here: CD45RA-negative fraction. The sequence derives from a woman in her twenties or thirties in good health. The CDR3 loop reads CASSPRTIRINEQFF. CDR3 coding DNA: TGTGCCAGCAGTCCACGTACGATCAGAATCAATGAGCAGTTCTTC.